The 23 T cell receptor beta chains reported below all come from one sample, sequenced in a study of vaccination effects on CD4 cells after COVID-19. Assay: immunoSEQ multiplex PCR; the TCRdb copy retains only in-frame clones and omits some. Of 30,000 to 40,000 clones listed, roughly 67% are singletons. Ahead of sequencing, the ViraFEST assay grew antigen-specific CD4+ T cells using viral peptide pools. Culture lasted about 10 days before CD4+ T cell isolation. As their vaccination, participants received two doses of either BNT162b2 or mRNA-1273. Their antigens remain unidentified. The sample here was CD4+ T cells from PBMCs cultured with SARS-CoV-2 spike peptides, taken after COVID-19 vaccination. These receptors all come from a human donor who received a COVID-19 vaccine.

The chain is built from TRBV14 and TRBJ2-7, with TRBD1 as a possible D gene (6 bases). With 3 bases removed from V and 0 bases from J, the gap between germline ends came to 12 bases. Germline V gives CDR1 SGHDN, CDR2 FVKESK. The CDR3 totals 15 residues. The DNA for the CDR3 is TGTGCCAGCAGCCAGACCGGGACAACCTCCTACGAGCAGTACTTC. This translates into CASSQTGTTSYEQYF.

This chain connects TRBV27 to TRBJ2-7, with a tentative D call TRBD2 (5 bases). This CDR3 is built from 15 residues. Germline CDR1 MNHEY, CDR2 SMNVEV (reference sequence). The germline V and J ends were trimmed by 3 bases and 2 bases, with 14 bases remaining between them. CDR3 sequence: CASSLLGVLTYEQYF. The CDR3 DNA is TGTGCCAGCAGTTTGCTCGGGGTCCTAACCTACGAGCAGTACTTC.

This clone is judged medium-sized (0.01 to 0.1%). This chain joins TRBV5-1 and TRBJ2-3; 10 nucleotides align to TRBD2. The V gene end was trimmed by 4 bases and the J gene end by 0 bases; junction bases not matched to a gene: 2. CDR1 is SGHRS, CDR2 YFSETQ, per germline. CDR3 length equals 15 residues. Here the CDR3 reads CASSILAGSTDTQYF. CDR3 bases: TGCGCCAGCAGCATACTAGCGGGGAGCACAGATACGCAGTATTTT.

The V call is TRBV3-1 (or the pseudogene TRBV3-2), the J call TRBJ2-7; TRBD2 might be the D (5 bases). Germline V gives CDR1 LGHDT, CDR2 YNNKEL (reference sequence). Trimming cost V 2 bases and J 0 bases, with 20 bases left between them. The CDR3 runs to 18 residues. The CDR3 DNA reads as TGTGCCAGCAGCCAAACCCTTGGAGGCGGGCCAAGCTCCTACGAGCAGTACTTC. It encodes CASSQTLGGGPSSYEQYF.

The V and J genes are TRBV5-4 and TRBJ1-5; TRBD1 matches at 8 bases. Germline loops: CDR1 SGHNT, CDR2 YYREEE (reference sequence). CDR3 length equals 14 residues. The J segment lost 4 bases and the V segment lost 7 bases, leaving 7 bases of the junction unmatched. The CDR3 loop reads CASGNDRGNQPQHF. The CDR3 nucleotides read TGTGCCAGCGGAAATGACAGGGGAAATCAGCCCCAGCATTTT.

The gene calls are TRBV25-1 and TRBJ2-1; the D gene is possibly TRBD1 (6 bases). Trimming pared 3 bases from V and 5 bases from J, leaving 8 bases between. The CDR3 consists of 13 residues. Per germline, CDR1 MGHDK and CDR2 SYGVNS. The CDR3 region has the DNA TGTGCCAGCAGTGAGACAGGACACAATGAGCAGTTCTTC. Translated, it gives CASSETGHNEQFF.

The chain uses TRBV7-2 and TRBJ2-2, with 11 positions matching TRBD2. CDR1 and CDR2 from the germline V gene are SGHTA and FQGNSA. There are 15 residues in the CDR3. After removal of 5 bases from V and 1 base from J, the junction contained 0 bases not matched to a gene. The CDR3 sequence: CASSGTSGNTGELFF. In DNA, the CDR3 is TGTGCCAGCAGCGGGACTAGCGGGAACACCGGGGAGCTGTTTTTT.

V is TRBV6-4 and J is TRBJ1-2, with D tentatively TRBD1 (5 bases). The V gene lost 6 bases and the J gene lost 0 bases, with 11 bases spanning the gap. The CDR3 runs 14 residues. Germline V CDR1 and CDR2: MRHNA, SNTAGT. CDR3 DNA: TGTGCCAGCAGGGGGGACGGAGCTAACTATGGCTACACCTTC. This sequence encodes CASRGDGANYGYTF.

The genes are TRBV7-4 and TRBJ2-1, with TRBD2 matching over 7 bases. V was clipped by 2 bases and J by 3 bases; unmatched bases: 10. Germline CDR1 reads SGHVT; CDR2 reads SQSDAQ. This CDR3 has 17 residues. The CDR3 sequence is CASSLRLRDYRYNEQFF. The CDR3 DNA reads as TGTGCCAGCAGCTTAAGGCTTAGGGACTACCGCTACAATGAGCAGTTCTTC.

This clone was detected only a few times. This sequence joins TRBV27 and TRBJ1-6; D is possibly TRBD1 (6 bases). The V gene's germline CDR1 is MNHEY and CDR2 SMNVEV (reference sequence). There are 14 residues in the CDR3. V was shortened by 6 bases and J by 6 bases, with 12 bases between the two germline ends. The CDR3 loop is CASRIQGRNSPLHF. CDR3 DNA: TGTGCCAGCAGAATACAGGGTCGTAATTCACCCCTCCACTTT.

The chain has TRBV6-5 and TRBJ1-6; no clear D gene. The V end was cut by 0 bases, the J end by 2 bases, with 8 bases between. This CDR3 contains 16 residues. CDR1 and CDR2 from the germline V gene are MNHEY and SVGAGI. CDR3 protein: CASSYSFRTYNSPLHF. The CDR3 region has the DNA TGTGCCAGCAGTTACTCGTTCAGAACCTATAATTCACCCCTCCACTTT.

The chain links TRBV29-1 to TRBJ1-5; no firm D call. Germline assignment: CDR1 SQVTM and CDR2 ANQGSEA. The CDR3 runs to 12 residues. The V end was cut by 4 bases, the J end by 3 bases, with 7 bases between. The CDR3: CSVGTHNQPQHF. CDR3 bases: TGCAGCGTTGGTACTCACAATCAGCCCCAGCATTTT.

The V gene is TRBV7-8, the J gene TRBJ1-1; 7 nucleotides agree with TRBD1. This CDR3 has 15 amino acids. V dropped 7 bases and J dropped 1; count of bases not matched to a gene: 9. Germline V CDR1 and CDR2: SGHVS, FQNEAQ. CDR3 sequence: CASTLQGTANTEAFF. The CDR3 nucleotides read TGTGCCAGCACCCTTCAGGGGACAGCGAACACTGAAGCTTTCTTT.

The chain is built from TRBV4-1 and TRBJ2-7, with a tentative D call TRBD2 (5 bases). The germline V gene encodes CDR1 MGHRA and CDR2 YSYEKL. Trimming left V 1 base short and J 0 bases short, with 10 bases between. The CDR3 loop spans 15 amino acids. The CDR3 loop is CASSQGHSGSYEQYF. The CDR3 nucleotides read TGCGCCAGCAGCCAAGGCCACAGCGGCTCCTACGAGCAGTACTTC.

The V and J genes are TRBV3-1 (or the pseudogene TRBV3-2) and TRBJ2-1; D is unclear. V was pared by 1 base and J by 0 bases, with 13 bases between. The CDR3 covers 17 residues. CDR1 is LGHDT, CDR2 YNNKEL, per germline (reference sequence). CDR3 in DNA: TGTGCCAGCAGCCAAGGCTTCTCGTTCATCTCCTACAATGAGCAGTTCTTC. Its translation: CASSQGFSFISYNEQFF.

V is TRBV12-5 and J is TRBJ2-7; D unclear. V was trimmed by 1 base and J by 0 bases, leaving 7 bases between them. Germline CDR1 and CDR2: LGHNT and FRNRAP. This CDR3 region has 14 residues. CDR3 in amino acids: CASGLGPSSYEQYF. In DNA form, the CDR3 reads TGTGCTAGTGGTTTGGGGCCTAGCTCCTACGAGCAGTACTTC.

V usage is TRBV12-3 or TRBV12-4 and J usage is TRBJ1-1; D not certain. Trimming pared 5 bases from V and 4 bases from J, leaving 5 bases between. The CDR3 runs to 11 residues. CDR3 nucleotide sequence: TGTGCCAGCAGTCAGTCCACTGAAGCTTTCTTT. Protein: CASSQSTEAFF.

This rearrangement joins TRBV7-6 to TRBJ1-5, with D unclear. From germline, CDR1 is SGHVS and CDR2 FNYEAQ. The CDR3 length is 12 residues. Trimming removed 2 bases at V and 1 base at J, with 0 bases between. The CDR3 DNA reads TGTGCCAGCAGCTTAAGCAATCAGCCCCAGCATTTT. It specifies CASSLSNQPQHF.

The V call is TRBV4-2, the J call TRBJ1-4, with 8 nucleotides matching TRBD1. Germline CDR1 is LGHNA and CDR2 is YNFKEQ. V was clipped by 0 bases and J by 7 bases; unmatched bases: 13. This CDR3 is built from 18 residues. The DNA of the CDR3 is TGTGCCAGCAGCCAAGAAGGACAGGGAAGGGTGATGGGTGAAAAACTGTTTTTT. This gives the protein CASSQEGQGRVMGEKLFF.

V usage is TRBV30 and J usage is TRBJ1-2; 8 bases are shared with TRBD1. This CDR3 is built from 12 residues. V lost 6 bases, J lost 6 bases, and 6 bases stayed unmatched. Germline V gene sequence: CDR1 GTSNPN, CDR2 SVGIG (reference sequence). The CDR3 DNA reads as TGTGCCTGCTCCAGGGGGCTGAATGGCTACACCTTC. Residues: CACSRGLNGYTF. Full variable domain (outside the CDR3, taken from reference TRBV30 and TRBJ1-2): SQTIHQWPATLVQPVGSPLSLECTVEGTSNPNLYWYRQAAGRGLQLLFYSVGIGQISSEVPQNLSASRPQDRQFILSSKKLLLSDSGFYLCACSRGLNGYTFGSGTRLTVV.

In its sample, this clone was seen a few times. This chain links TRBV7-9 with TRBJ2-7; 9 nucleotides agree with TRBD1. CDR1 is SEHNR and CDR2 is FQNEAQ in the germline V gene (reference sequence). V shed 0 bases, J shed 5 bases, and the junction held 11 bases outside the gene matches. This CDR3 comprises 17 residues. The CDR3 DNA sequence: TGTGCCAGCAGCTTAGCACGGACAGGGGCAGGTCTCGACGAGCAGTACTTC. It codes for CASSLARTGAGLDEQYF.

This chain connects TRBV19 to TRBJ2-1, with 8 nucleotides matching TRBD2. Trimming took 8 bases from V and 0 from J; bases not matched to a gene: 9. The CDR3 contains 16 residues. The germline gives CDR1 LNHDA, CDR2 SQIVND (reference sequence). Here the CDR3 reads CASGPGGTSSYNEQFF. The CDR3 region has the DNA TGTGCCAGTGGACCGGGGGGGACGAGCTCCTACAATGAGCAGTTCTTC.

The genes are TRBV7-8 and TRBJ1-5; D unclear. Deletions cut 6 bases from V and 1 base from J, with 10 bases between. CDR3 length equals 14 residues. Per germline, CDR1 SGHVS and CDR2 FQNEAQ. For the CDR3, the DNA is TGTGCCAGCAGGCTCGGAGCGAGCAATCAGCCCCAGCATTTT. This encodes CASRLGASNQPQHF.